A single sample is the source of the 10 T cell receptor beta chains below, sequenced in a study of OX40 agonist ivuxolimab in advanced cancers. Libraries were prepared by immunoSEQ multiplex PCR; TCRdb keeps only in-frame clonotypes and omits some of them. The sample shows around 80,000 clones, around nine tenths of them seen only once. Sequences were derived from CD4+ or CD8+ T cells sorted from blood, sampled in a trial of the OX40 agonist ivuxolimab. Source of these receptors: an adult with an advanced solid tumor such as melanoma, head and neck, liver or kidney cancer.

V usage is TRBV7-9 and J usage is TRBJ1-2, with unresolved D. This CDR3 is 12 amino acids long. CDR1 SEHNR and CDR2 FQNEAQ come from the germline V gene (reference sequence). Trimming pared 1 base from V and 13 bases from J, leaving 13 bases between. In DNA form, the CDR3 reads TGTGCCAGCAGCTTAGAGAACACCCGGTGCACCTTC. Its translation: CASSLENTRCTF.

This clone was seen repeatedly, ten times or more. V is TRBV19 and J is TRBJ2-7; maybe TRBD2 (5 bases). V was cut by 5 bases and J by 3 bases, with 11 bases left in between. The CDR3 runs to 13 residues. CDR1 LNHDA and CDR2 SQIVND come from the germline V gene (reference sequence). CDR3 protein: CASSLAVHYEQYF. Written as DNA, the CDR3 is TGTGCCAGTAGTCTAGCCGTACACTACGAGCAGTACTTC. The whole variable domain, remainder taken from reference TRBV19 and TRBJ2-7, is DGGITQSPKYLFRKEGQNVTLSCEQNLNHDAMYWYRQDPGQGLRLIYYSQIVNDFQKGDIAEGYSVSREKKESFPLTVTSAQKNPTAFYLCASSLAVHYEQYFGPGTRLTVT.

This sequence joins TRBV7-9 and TRBJ1-2; 7 bases map to TRBD1. Germline V lookup: CDR1 SEHNR, CDR2 FQNEAQ (reference sequence). The junction had 9 bases not matched to a gene; V was cut back by 5 bases and J by 6 bases. The CDR3 sequence is 14 residues long. The CDR3 coding sequence is TGTGCCAGCAGCCAGCCATCGGGACAGCATGGCTACACCTTC. As protein: CASSQPSGQHGYTF.

This chain connects TRBV5-3 to TRBJ2-3; D unresolved. TRBV5-3 is placed among ORFs of uncertain function. The V end was cut by 0 bases, the J end by 0 bases, with 5 bases between. The CDR3 totals 14 residues. The CDR3 protein is CARSLGPSTDTQYF. In DNA, the CDR3 is TGTGCCAGAAGCTTGGGCCCGAGCACAGATACGCAGTATTTT.

The chain couples TRBV6-4 to TRBJ2-7, with TRBD2 matching over 11 bases. There are 14 residues in the CDR3. Germline V gene data show CDR1 as MRHNA and CDR2 as SNTAGT. V gave up 4 bases and J gave up 3 bases; unmatched junction bases: 2. Here the CDR3 reads CASSVLAGGYEQYF. CDR3 nucleotides: TGTGCCAGCAGTGTGCTAGCGGGAGGCTACGAGCAGTACTTC.

V usage is TRBV5-1 and J usage is TRBJ2-1, with D perhaps TRBD1 (6 bases). There are 14 residues in the CDR3. From germline, CDR1 is SGHRS and CDR2 YFSETQ. Trimming left V 4 bases short and J 10 bases short, with 18 bases between. CDR3 nucleotide sequence: TGCGCCAGCAGCCTACAGGGACCTCGGGGCGAGCAGTTCTTC. Its protein product is CASSLQGPRGEQFF.

The chain is built from TRBV6-5 and TRBJ2-1; D is unclear. The CDR3 runs 14 residues. Germline CDR1 is MNHEY and CDR2 is SVGAGI. With 6 bases removed from V and 0 bases from J, the gap between germline ends came to 9 bases. The CDR3 coding sequence is TGTGCCAGCAGCCCCAGGAGCTCCTACAATGAGCAGTTCTTC. Translated, it gives CASSPRSSYNEQFF.

This chain links TRBV27 with TRBJ2-7; 12 bases align to TRBD2. Trimming cost V 3 bases and J 4 bases; bases outside gene matches: 10. CDR3 length: 17 residues. The germline gives CDR1 MNHEY, CDR2 SMNVEV (reference sequence). The CDR3: CASSFSILAGGLYEQYF. CDR3 nucleotide sequence: TGTGCCAGCAGTTTTTCTATTCTAGCGGGAGGGCTATACGAGCAGTACTTC.

The rearrangement uses TRBV6-4 and TRBJ1-2, with D possibly TRBD1 on 5 matching bases. Trimming cost V 2 bases and J 4 bases, with 5 bases left between them. Germline V gene sequence: CDR1 MRHNA, CDR2 SNTAGT. The CDR3 is 12 amino acids. The CDR3 region has the DNA TGTGCCAGCAGTGACAGGGGCTATGGCTACACCTTC. Protein sequence: CASSDRGYGYTF.

This clone was detected a few times. The chain links TRBV6-4 to TRBJ2-3; tentatively, D is TRBD1 (6 bases). V was pared by 0 bases and J by 6 bases, with 7 bases between. This CDR3 contains 13 residues. Germline-derived CDR1 and CDR2 are MRHNA and SNTAGT. DNA of the CDR3: TGTGCCAGCAGTGACTCTCAGGGGGATACGCAGTATTTT. It is translated as CASSDSQGDTQYF.